This paragraph covers one T cell receptor beta chain sequence. The data were obtained in a study of blood T cell dynamics during melanoma immunotherapy. Study as a whole: Metastatic melanoma patients received first-line pembrolizumab or nivolumab plus ipilimumab.

DNA loading was fixed at 350 ng for all bulk PBMC samples. Using immunoSEQ multiplex PCR, the repertoire was profiled, and TCRdb retains in-frame clones only, with some absent. The table includes about 28,000 clones, approximately 80% detected once. Time point reported: week 3, after first cycle of checkpoint inhibitor. Patients with prior systemic cancer treatment, concomitant immunosuppressants, or other active malignancies were excluded. V was trimmed by 6 bases and J by 6 bases, leaving 14 bases between them. This CDR3 is built from 14 residues. CDR1 SNHLY and CDR2 FYNNEI come from the germline V gene.

This clonotype originated in a human donor with melanoma. V and J are TRBV2 and TRBJ2-2; D is uncertain. Sequencing used blood, obtained from a patient treated with checkpoint blockade. For the CDR3, the DNA is TGTGCCAGCAGGGGGTACGCCGGAGCCGGGGAGCTGTTTTTT. Amino acids: CASRGYAGAGELFF.